Shown below are 27 T cell receptor beta chains from a single sample sequenced in a study of T-cell reconstitution after alpha-beta-depleted transplantation in children. TCRbeta library construction was performed incorporating unique molecular identifiers. TCRdb ran MiXCR on the PCR reads and lists one entry per CDR3 protein. The profile shows about 300,000 distinct CDR3 sequences, around 10% of them singletons. This specimen consisted of PBMCs, obtained before TCRalphabeta/CD19-depleted stem cell transplant. All receptors come from a boy younger than two with acute myeloid leukemia, due to receive a stem cell transplant.

This clonotype was detected ten times or more. The V gene is TRBV28, the J gene TRBJ2-3; 9 bases line up with TRBD2. CDR1 is MDHEN, CDR2 SYDVKM, per germline. This CDR3 spans 17 amino acids. V lost 6 bases and J lost 5; bases outside the gene matches: 15. The CDR3 is CASSPGLALSRVDTQYF. For the CDR3, the DNA is TGTGCCAGCAGCCCGGGACTAGCCCTCTCTCGGGTAGATACGCAGTATTTT.

This clonotype was recorded at least ten times. The chain uses TRBV15 and TRBJ2-1, with unresolved D. There are 13 residues in the CDR3. Trimming took 0 bases from V and 6 from J, leaving 6 bases between them. The germline V gene encodes CDR1 LNHNV and CDR2 YYDKDF (reference sequence). The CDR3 here is CATSRESGNEQFF. The DNA for the CDR3 is TGTGCCACCAGCAGAGAATCGGGCAATGAGCAGTTCTTC.

Only a few counts were recorded for this clonotype. This chain connects TRBV18 to TRBJ2-1; 8 bases fit TRBD1. Germline CDR1 reads KGHSH; CDR2 reads LQKENI. This CDR3 spans 16 amino acids. V was pared by 6 bases and J by 8 bases, with 15 bases of the junction left unmatched. The CDR3, as DNA: TGTGCCAGCTCCTCGGCGGACAGGGACGGGATGTATGAGCAGTTCTTC. Amino acids: CASSSADRDGMYEQFF.

The chain uses TRBV7-9 and TRBJ2-1; the D is unclear. Germline-derived CDR1 and CDR2 are SEHNR and FQNEAQ (reference sequence). V lost 2 bases and J 2 bases, leaving 7 bases between the germline ends. This CDR3 is 14 amino acids long. CDR3 nucleotides: TGTGCCAGCAGCTTAACGGCGGCCTACAATGAGCAGTTCTTC. Translation: CASSLTAAYNEQFF. Looking up the rest from reference TRBV7-9 and TRBJ2-1 gives the full variable domain: DTGVSQNPRHKITKRGQNVTFRCDPISEHNRLYWYRQTLGQGPEFLTYFQNEAQLEKSRLLSDRFSAERPKGSFSTLEIQRTEQGDSAMYLCASSLTAAYNEQFFGPGTRLTVL.

This clonotype was seen repeatedly, ten times or more. The chain carries TRBV12-3 or TRBV12-4 and TRBJ1-2; D is uncertain. The V end was cut by 6 bases, the J end by 0 bases, with 8 bases between. The CDR3 contains 13 residues. The CDR3 sequence is CASRGTANYGYTF. The CDR3, as DNA: TGTGCCAGCAGGGGAACTGCTAACTATGGCTACACCTTC.

This clonotype showed up many times. The genes are TRBV24-1 and TRBJ1-1; D is perhaps TRBD1 (6 bases). The CDR3 covers 15 residues. Germline values: CDR1 KGHDR, CDR2 SFDVKD. V gave up 7 bases and J gave up 4 bases, with 18 bases separating them. CDR3 loop: CATRRGTGLATEAFF. In DNA, the CDR3 is TGTGCCACCAGACGGGGCACAGGGCTTGCCACTGAAGCTTTCTTT.

This clonotype appeared many times. The chain joins TRBV5-1 to TRBJ1-1; perhaps TRBD1 as D (6 bases). V was pared by 1 base and J by 1 base, with 8 bases between. This CDR3 is built from 14 residues. CDR1 and CDR2 from the germline V gene are SGHRS and YFSETQ. This CDR3 reads CASSLRGANTEAFF. CDR3 DNA: TGCGCCAGCAGCTTGAGGGGGGCGAACACTGAAGCTTTCTTT. The full variable domain, in which reference TRBV5-1 and TRBJ1-1 provide the parts outside the CDR3, is KAGVTQTPRYLIKTRGQQVTLSCSPISGHRSVSWYQQTPGQGLQFLFEYFSETQRNKGNFPGRFSGRQFSNSRSEMNVSTLELGDSALYLCASSLRGANTEAFFGQGTRLTVV.

This clonotype has ten or more counts. The chain has TRBV15 and TRBJ2-7, with 7 bases aligning to TRBD2. The V gene end was trimmed by 1 base and the J gene end by 6 bases; junction bases not matched to a gene: 12. Looked up from germline, CDR1 is LNHNV and CDR2 is YYDKDF (reference sequence). CDR3 length: 16 residues. The CDR3 DNA is TGTGCCACCAGCAGAGTTTCAGCGGGGTCCGGATGCGAGCAGTACTTC. This codes for CATSRVSAGSGCEQYF.

The chain is built from TRBV20-1 and TRBJ2-1, with 9 bases aligning to TRBD1. The CDR3 consists of 13 residues. CDR1 is DFQATT, CDR2 SNEGSKA, per germline (reference sequence). In DNA form, the CDR3 reads TGCGCAACGGACAGGGGCACCTACAATGAGCAGTTCTTC. Translated, it gives CATDRGTYNEQFF.

This clonotype was counted at least ten times. The chain is built from TRBV9 and TRBJ2-3, with D unclear. V lost 0 bases and J 2 bases, leaving 10 bases between the germline ends. This CDR3 has 15 amino acids. The germline gives CDR1 SGDLS, CDR2 YYNGEE. In nucleotides, the CDR3 is TGTGCCAGCAGCGTAGAGGGCGAGTTCACAGATACGCAGTATTTT. Residues: CASSVEGEFTDTQYF.

This clonotype was seen repeatedly, ten times or more. The V call is TRBV15, the J call TRBJ2-1; 7 nucleotides line up with TRBD2. J was trimmed by 5 bases and V by 0 bases; bases with no gene match: 7. Germline values: CDR1 LNHNV, CDR2 YYDKDF (reference sequence). The CDR3 has 16 amino acids. The DNA of the CDR3 is TGTGCCACCAGCAGAGATGGCGGACTAGTTAACAATGAGCAGTTCTTC. Its protein product is CATSRDGGLVNNEQFF.

This clonotype has at least ten counts. The chain has TRBV4-1 and TRBJ2-7, with 9 positions matching TRBD1. Losses at the gene ends were 1 base for V and 6 bases for J; bases not matched to a gene: 7. CDR1 and CDR2 (germline): MGHRA, YSYEKL. This CDR3 comprises 15 residues. CDR3 region: CASSQVETGGLEQYF. As DNA, the CDR3 is TGCGCCAGCAGCCAAGTTGAGACAGGGGGTCTCGAGCAGTACTTC.

This clonotype was recorded at least ten times. V is TRBV20-1 and J is TRBJ2-2, with 8 bases lining up with TRBD2. Germline CDR1 is DFQATT and CDR2 is SNEGSKA (reference sequence). There are 15 residues in the CDR3. J gave up 0 bases and V 3 bases, and 3 bases lay outside the gene matches. CDR3 in amino acids: CSARRGVANTGELFF. CDR3 DNA sequence: TGCAGTGCTAGGCGGGGGGTCGCGAACACCGGGGAGCTGTTTTTT.

There are many counts of this clonotype. The chain is built from TRBV11-1 and TRBJ1-1; D is possibly TRBD1 (5 bases). Germline CDR1 SGHAT, CDR2 FQDESV (reference sequence). The CDR3 has 18 amino acids. Trimming left V 5 bases short and J 1 base short, with 23 bases between. CDR3 amino acids: CASSQALGAVYPNTEAFF. CDR3 in DNA: TGTGCCAGCAGCCAAGCCCTTGGGGCAGTTTACCCGAACACTGAAGCTTTCTTT.

This clonotype was seen repeatedly, ten times or more. V and J are TRBV5-1 and TRBJ2-5; D gene uncertain. The germline CDR1 and CDR2 sequences are SGHRS and YFSETQ. Trimming removed 4 bases at V and 10 bases at J, with 17 bases between. The CDR3 has 13 residues. The CDR3 bases are TGCGCCAGCAGCCCGAGATTAGAGAGTGGCCAGTACTTC. Encoded protein: CASSPRLESGQYF.

Here the CDR3 reads CASSQVSQGSPSNVLTF. The CDR3, as DNA: TGTGCCAGCAGCCAAGTATCACAGGGGAGCCCATCGAACGTCCTGACTTTC. The rearrangement uses TRBV4-2 and TRBJ2-6; 7 nucleotides line up with TRBD1. J lost 10 bases, V lost 1 base, and 13 bases had no gene match. CDR3 length: 17 amino acids. Germline V CDR1 and CDR2: LGHNA, YNFKEQ.

This clonotype was counted many times. The chain joins TRBV6-1 to TRBJ1-2; 9 positions agree with TRBD1. V trimming: 6 bases; J trimming: 7 bases; junction bases outside the gene matches: 6. The germline V gene encodes CDR1 MNHNS and CDR2 SASEGT. The length of the CDR3 is 13 residues. Here the CDR3 DNA reads TGTGCCAGCAGCGTAGACAGGGGGTTTGGCTACACCTTC. Translating gives CASSVDRGFGYTF.

V and J are TRBV11-2 and TRBJ2-1; D remains ambiguous. Trimming removed 1 base from V and 3 bases from J, with 7 bases in between. Germline V gives CDR1 SGHAT, CDR2 FQNNGV. This CDR3 is built from 14 residues. This CDR3 is CASSLGVVYNEQFF. Written as DNA, the CDR3 is TGTGCCAGCAGCTTAGGTGTAGTCTACAATGAGCAGTTCTTC.

This clonotype has only a few counts. J is TRBJ1-4 and V is TRBV7-8; no clear D. V was cut by 2 bases and J by 7 bases, with 14 bases left in between. CDR3 length: 15 residues. Germline V gene lookup returns CDR1 SGHVS and CDR2 FQNEAQ. DNA of the CDR3: TGTGCCAGCAGCTTAATTTGGGGTGGGAGTGAAAAACTGTTTTTT. Translation: CASSLIWGGSEKLFF.

This clonotype has at least ten counts. V usage is TRBV7-2 and J usage is TRBJ2-1; 8 positions agree with TRBD2. V dropped 6 bases and J dropped 0; count of bases not matched to a gene: 10. This CDR3 is built from 17 residues. Germline V lookup: CDR1 SGHTA, CDR2 FQGNSA. The CDR3 loop reads CASSAAGGASSYNEQFF. In nucleotides, the CDR3 is TGTGCCAGCAGTGCCGCCGGGGGGGCGAGCTCCTACAATGAGCAGTTCTTC.

This clonotype was found many times. The chain has TRBV7-6 and TRBJ2-7, with TRBD2 identical over 12 bases. After removal of 5 bases from V and 3 bases from J, the junction contained 11 bases not matched to a gene. CDR1 and CDR2 (germline): SGHVS, FNYEAQ. The length of the CDR3 is 17 residues. The CDR3 protein is CASSPRLAGAKFYEQYF. For the CDR3, the DNA is TGTGCCAGCAGCCCTAGACTAGCGGGGGCGAAGTTCTACGAGCAGTACTTC.

This clonotype was found many times. The chain joins TRBV29-1 to TRBJ2-7; D is perhaps TRBD2 (5 bases). This CDR3 is 14 amino acids long. V shed 6 bases and J shed 2 bases, with 17 bases lying between them. Germline V gene sequence: CDR1 SQVTM, CDR2 ANQGSEA. CDR3 sequence reads: CSVQPDGGPYEQYF. In DNA form, the CDR3 reads TGCAGCGTCCAGCCGGACGGAGGACCCTACGAGCAGTACTTC.

As regards this clonotype: A much larger clone differs from this one at a single base, so this may be a read error. This rearrangement joins TRBV13 to TRBJ2-7; 8 nucleotides line up with TRBD1. In germline, CDR1 is PRHDT, CDR2 FYEKMQ (reference sequence). The CDR3 spans 15 residues. The CDR3 here is CASSLTGQDTYEPYF. In nucleotides, the CDR3 is TGTGCCAGCAGCTTAACGGGACAGGATACCTACGAGCCGTACTTC.

This clonotype was counted ten times or more. The chain has TRBV3-1 and TRBJ2-7; TRBD1 matches 8 bases. Germline lookup yields CDR1 LGHDT and CDR2 YNNKEL (reference sequence). This CDR3 spans 15 amino acids. The J segment lost 1 base and the V segment lost 6 bases, leaving 8 bases of the junction unmatched. CDR3 nucleotides: TGTGCCAGCAGGCAGGGCAGGGGGCAGTCCTACGAGCAGTACTTC. Residues: CASRQGRGQSYEQYF.

This clonotype was seen more than once but under ten times. The chain carries TRBV15 and TRBJ2-7; D is possibly TRBD1 (6 bases). The CDR3 runs to 14 residues. The germline V and J ends were trimmed by 0 bases and 1 base, with 7 bases remaining between them. The germline CDR1 and CDR2 sequences are LNHNV and YYDKDF (reference sequence). CDR3 loop: CATSREQGSYEQYF. DNA of the CDR3: TGTGCCACCAGCAGAGAACAGGGTTCCTACGAGCAGTACTTC.

This clonotype was picked up many times. V is TRBV5-1 and J is TRBJ2-2; 10 bases are shared with TRBD2. This CDR3 contains 16 residues. J lost 4 bases, V lost 1 base, and 4 bases had no gene match. Germline CDR1 reads SGHRS; CDR2 reads YFSETQ. Here the CDR3 reads CASSLRIAGGTGELFF. CDR3 DNA: TGCGCCAGCAGCTTGAGGATAGCGGGGGGCACCGGGGAGCTGTTTTTT.

This clonotype appeared many times. This chain links TRBV5-1 with TRBJ1-1, with a weak D call TRBD1 (5 bases). This CDR3 is 14 amino acids long. V lost 3 bases and J lost 1, with 10 bases in between. Germline CDR1 and CDR2: SGHRS and YFSETQ. The CDR3: CASSSLQENTEAFF. CDR3 nucleotides: TGCGCCAGCAGCTCATTACAGGAGAACACTGAAGCTTTCTTT.